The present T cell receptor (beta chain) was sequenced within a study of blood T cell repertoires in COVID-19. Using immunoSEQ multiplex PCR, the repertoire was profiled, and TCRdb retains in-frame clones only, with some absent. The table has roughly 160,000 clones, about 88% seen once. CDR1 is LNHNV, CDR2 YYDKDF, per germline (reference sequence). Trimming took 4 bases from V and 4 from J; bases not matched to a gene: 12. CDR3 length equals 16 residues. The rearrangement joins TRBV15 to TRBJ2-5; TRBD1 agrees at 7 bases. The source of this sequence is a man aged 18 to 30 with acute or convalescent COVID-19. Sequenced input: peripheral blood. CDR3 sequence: CATSTNRGRLAETQYF. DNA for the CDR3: TGTGCCACCAGCACCAACAGGGGAAGGCTAGCAGAGACCCAGTACTTC. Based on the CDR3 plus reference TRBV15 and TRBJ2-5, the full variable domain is DAMVIQNPRYQVTQFGKPVTLSCSQTLNHNVMYWYQQKSSQAPKLLFHYYDKDFNNEADTPDNFQSRRPNTSFCFLDIRSPGLGDTAMYLCATSTNRGRLAETQYFGPGTRLLVL.